One and the same sample provided the 26 T cell receptor beta chains below, sequenced in a study of cytomegalovirus exposure and HLA in healthy donors. The data were produced by immunoSEQ multiplex PCR, yet TCRdb's version contains in-frame clones alone and is incomplete. The data hold 200,000 to 250,000 clones, with 75% to 90% observed a single time. The source material was PBMCs. These receptors were obtained from a woman between 18 and 29 years old in good health and CMV-seronegative.

This chain uses TRBV4-1 with TRBJ2-3, with 10 nucleotides matching TRBD2. From germline, CDR1 is MGHRA and CDR2 YSYEKL. V lost 0 bases, J lost 5 bases, and 11 bases stayed unmatched. The CDR3 has 18 amino acids. The CDR3 is CASSQDSFLAGDKDTQYF. In DNA, the CDR3 is TGCGCCAGCAGCCAAGATAGTTTCCTAGCGGGAGACAAAGATACGCAGTATTTT.

The gene calls are TRBV27 and TRBJ2-1, with 14 bases matching TRBD2. CDR3 length equals 17 residues. Per the germline V gene, CDR1 is MNHEY and CDR2 is SMNVEV (reference sequence). The V segment lost 0 bases and the J segment 9 bases; nucleotides outside the gene matches: 7. The CDR3 spells CASSLSQGTSGGREQFF. The CDR3 bases are TGTGCCAGCAGTTTATCCCAAGGGACTAGCGGGGGCCGTGAGCAGTTCTTC.

The chain employs TRBV6-1 and TRBJ2-7; D may be TRBD2 (6 bases). Looked up from germline, CDR1 is MNHNS and CDR2 is SASEGT. This CDR3 spans 14 amino acids. V lost 6 bases and J lost 0, with 12 bases in between. Written as DNA, the CDR3 is TGTGCCAGCAGGGATAGCGGCCCCTCCTACGAGCAGTACTTC. This encodes CASRDSGPSYEQYF.

This chain uses TRBV4-1 with TRBJ1-2; perhaps TRBD1 as D (6 bases). V was clipped by 5 bases and J by 1 base, with 20 bases between them. The V gene's germline CDR1 is MGHRA and CDR2 YSYEKL. The CDR3 runs to 17 residues. The CDR3 region is CASSASTGTLINYGYTF. The CDR3 nucleotides read TGCGCCAGCAGCGCCTCTACGGGGACACTTATTAACTATGGCTACACCTTC.

The chain employs TRBV2 and TRBJ1-2, with a weak D call TRBD1 (5 bases). Trimming left V 3 bases short and J 5 bases short, with 16 bases between. Germline lookup yields CDR1 SNHLY and CDR2 FYNNEI. The CDR3 loop spans 15 amino acids. The CDR3 region is CASSDHPGPSYGYTF. DNA for the CDR3: TGTGCCAGCAGTGATCACCCGGGACCCTCTTATGGCTACACCTTC.

V usage is TRBV27 and J usage is TRBJ1-1, with D uncertain. The CDR3 runs 13 residues. Trimming cost V 0 bases and J 4 bases, with 6 bases left between them. CDR1 MNHEY and CDR2 SMNVEV come from the germline V gene (reference sequence). The CDR3 reads CASSLSDRTEAFF. DNA for the CDR3: TGTGCCAGCAGTTTATCGGACCGCACTGAAGCTTTCTTT.

About this clone: Relative to the germline gene, one junction end is altered; a read error may explain this. V gene TRBV6-5 combines with J gene TRBJ2-7; 10 positions agree with TRBD1. CDR3 size: 14 residues. CDR1 is MNHEY, CDR2 SVGAGI, per germline. This CDR3 reads CAISEGQGPYEQYF. The CDR3 nucleotides are TGTGCCATCAGTGAGGGACAGGGGCCCTACGAGCAGTACTTC.

CDR3 amino acids: CASSVQTGGGYTF. The DNA for the CDR3 is TGCGCCAGCAGCGTTCAGACAGGGGGCGGCTACACCTTC. The V gene is TRBV5-1, the J gene TRBJ1-2; 10 bases are shared with TRBD1. CDR3 length equals 13 residues. Germline values: CDR1 SGHRS, CDR2 YFSETQ. Trimming removed 4 bases from V and 8 bases from J; junction bases left unmatched: 5.

This clone is a singleton in its sample. V is TRBV6-1 and J is TRBJ2-7; 11 bases are a match to TRBD1. The CDR3 is made up of 15 amino acids. V lost 4 bases and J lost 4; bases outside the gene matches: 6. Germline CDR1 is MNHNS and CDR2 is SASEGT. The CDR3 reads CASSVPGQGVYEQYF. The DNA of the CDR3 is TGTGCCAGCAGTGTACCGGGACAGGGGGTGTACGAGCAGTACTTC.

The chain is built from TRBV6-1 and TRBJ1-2; no clear D gene. The V end was cut by 5 bases, the J end by 8 bases, with 12 bases between. The CDR3 contains 12 residues. Germline CDR1 is MNHNS and CDR2 is SASEGT. As DNA, the CDR3 is TGTGCCAGCAGTCCCCCCCCGGGCGGCTACACCTTC. As protein: CASSPPPGGYTF.

This chain connects TRBV9 to TRBJ2-1; TRBD2 might be the D (5 bases). V dropped 0 bases and J dropped 10 bases, with 11 bases sitting between them. This CDR3 spans 13 amino acids. Germline V CDR1 and CDR2: SGDLS, YYNGEE. In nucleotides, the CDR3 is TGTGCCAGCAGCGTAGCTGTAGAGCGGGAGCAGTTCTTC. Translated: CASSVAVEREQFF.

This chain uses TRBV12-5 with TRBJ1-6, with 8 positions matching TRBD1. The germline CDR1 and CDR2 sequences are LGHNT and FRNRAP. CDR3 size: 20 residues. The trim removed 0 bases at V and 9 bases at J, leaving 19 bases unmatched. This CDR3 is CASGLVNSALFGQGGSPLHF. CDR3 DNA: TGTGCTAGTGGTTTGGTTAATTCGGCCTTATTCGGACAGGGTGGTTCACCCCTCCACTTT.

This clone was seen a few times. This chain joins TRBV9 and TRBJ2-3; possibly TRBD2 for D (6 bases). The CDR3 is 15 amino acids. The V gene lost 0 bases and the J gene lost 6 bases, with 14 bases spanning the gap. Germline V CDR1 and CDR2: SGDLS, YYNGEE. The CDR3 DNA sequence: TGTGCCAGCAGCGTAGGGGCTAAGGGGAGGGATACGCAGTATTTT. This gives the protein CASSVGAKGRDTQYF.

The chain has TRBV14 and TRBJ2-7; no clear D. V lost 4 bases to trimming and J lost 2 bases, with 3 bases between them. The V gene's germline CDR1 is SGHDN and CDR2 FVKESK. The CDR3 length is 11 residues. CDR3 in amino acids: CASSPTYEQYF. CDR3 bases: TGTGCCAGCAGCCCTACCTACGAGCAGTACTTC.

Only a few counts were recorded for this clone. The V and J genes are TRBV7-9 and TRBJ1-5, with D unresolved. The V end lost 1 base, the J end lost 5 bases, and 9 bases lay between the germline ends. CDR3 size: 14 residues. Germline lookup yields CDR1 SEHNR and CDR2 FQNEAQ (reference sequence). The DNA of the CDR3 is TGTGCCAGCAGCTTAGGGGAGGGTTATCAGCCCCAGCATTTT. Amino acid sequence: CASSLGEGYQPQHF.

The chain combines TRBV6-5 with TRBJ2-1; D might be TRBD1 (5 bases). V lost 3 bases, J lost 13 bases, and 19 bases lay in between. The V gene's germline CDR1 is MNHEY and CDR2 SVGAGI. This CDR3 has 14 amino acids. CDR3 loop: CASSYNPPQGGQFF. DNA for the CDR3: TGTGCCAGCAGTTATAACCCCCCGCAGGGTGGCCAGTTCTTC.

The rearrangement joins TRBV4-1 to TRBJ2-5; D is undetermined. The CDR3 runs to 14 residues. V lost 0 bases, J lost 3 bases, and 8 bases lay in between. Germline loops: CDR1 MGHRA, CDR2 YSYEKL. The CDR3 region is CASSQDGPEETQYF. The DNA for the CDR3 is TGCGCCAGCAGCCAAGATGGGCCCGAAGAGACCCAGTACTTC.

The chain combines TRBV2 with TRBJ1-1; D ambiguous. Trimming removed 4 bases from V and 4 bases from J, with 7 bases in between. The CDR3 contains 12 residues. Germline V gives CDR1 SNHLY, CDR2 FYNNEI. The CDR3 sequence: CASSGSGTEAFF. The CDR3, as DNA: TGTGCCAGCAGTGGTTCGGGCACTGAAGCTTTCTTT. Complete variable domain (other parts from reference TRBV2 and TRBJ1-1): EPEVTQTPSHQVTQMGQEVILRCVPISNHLYFYWYRQILGQKVEFLVSFYNNEISEKSEIFDDQFSVERPDGSNFTLKIRSTKLEDSAMYFCASSGSGTEAFFGQGTRLTVV.

The rearrangement joins TRBV18 to TRBJ2-7, with D possibly being TRBD2 (7 bases). In germline, CDR1 is KGHSH, CDR2 LQKENI. V gave up 3 bases and J gave up 5 bases, with 11 bases separating them. This CDR3 region has 13 residues. The CDR3 region is CASSPPGGNEQYF. The CDR3 nucleotides read TGTGCCAGCTCACCCCCGGGGGGCAACGAGCAGTACTTC.

V gene TRBV29-1 combines with J gene TRBJ1-2; tentatively, D is TRBD1 (6 bases). Germline CDR1 is SQVTM and CDR2 is ANQGSEA. The V and J ends lost 5 bases and 6 bases respectively, with 7 bases between them. The CDR3 length is 10 residues. The DNA of the CDR3 is TGCAGCGTTAACAGGGATGGCTACACCTTC. Translated, it gives CSVNRDGYTF.

V is TRBV5-1 and J is TRBJ2-7, with 10 positions matching TRBD2. Looked up from germline, CDR1 is SGHRS and CDR2 is YFSETQ. With 5 bases clipped from V and 0 bases from J, the junction kept 2 bases outside the gene matches. The CDR3 is 14 amino acids. This CDR3 reads CASSTSGASYEQYF. CDR3 DNA: TGCGCCAGCAGTACTAGCGGGGCCTCCTACGAGCAGTACTTC.

This clone was seen a handful of times. The chain joins TRBV7-2 to TRBJ1-5; D call uncertain. The germline gives CDR1 SGHTA, CDR2 FQGNSA. The CDR3 has 13 amino acids. Deletions cut 5 bases from V and 7 bases from J, with 12 bases between. CDR3 sequence reads: CASSQQRRQPQHF. CDR3 DNA sequence: TGTGCCAGCAGCCAACAGAGAAGGCAGCCCCAGCATTTT.

The CDR3 reads CASSLFLGQGAGELFF. The CDR3 DNA follows: TGTGCCAGCAGTTTATTTTTGGGACAGGGGGCCGGGGAGCTGTTTTTT. The V call is TRBV27, the J call TRBJ2-2; the match to TRBD1 covers 11 bases. The CDR3 is 16 residues long. CDR1 is MNHEY and CDR2 is SMNVEV in the germline V gene (reference sequence). The trim removed 1 base at V and 6 bases at J, leaving 4 bases unmatched.

V gene TRBV18 combines with J gene TRBJ1-4; possible D gene TRBD1, 5 bases. From germline, CDR1 is KGHSH and CDR2 LQKENI. V was shortened by 4 bases and J by 4 bases, with 16 bases between the two germline ends. The CDR3 is 16 amino acids. CDR3 sequence: CASSQQAQVINEKLFF. CDR3 DNA: TGTGCCAGCTCACAACAAGCACAGGTTATTAATGAAAAACTGTTTTTT.

The DNA for the CDR3 is TGTGCCAGCAGCCGAGACGCCCGTCAGACGAACACTGAAGCTTTCTTT. It encodes CASSRDARQTNTEAFF. V gene TRBV11-2 combines with J gene TRBJ1-1, with no clear D. V gave up 5 bases and J gave up 1 base, with 17 bases separating them. From germline, CDR1 is SGHAT and CDR2 FQNNGV. The CDR3 spans 16 residues.

The rearrangement uses TRBV25-1 and TRBJ2-1, with TRBD1 matching 7 bases. The germline CDR1 and CDR2 sequences are MGHDK and SYGVNS. This CDR3 comprises 15 residues. After removal of 3 bases from V and 5 bases from J, the junction contained 7 bases not matched to a gene. CDR3 protein: CASSDPGQIDNEQFF. The CDR3 bases are TGTGCCAGCAGTGACCCGGGACAGATCGACAATGAGCAGTTCTTC.